This is a list of T cell receptor beta chains from one sample in a study of T cell changes during pregnancy in multiple sclerosis. Only in-frame clones appear in the TCRdb table, and some are missing; sequencing was by immunoSEQ multiplex PCR. The sample consists of 35,000 to 50,000 clones, 70% to 90% of them appearing once. The input for sequencing was CD4+ T cells from peripheral blood mononuclear cells, taken after pregnancy. These receptors were taken from a female donor with multiple sclerosis, enrolled in a pregnancy study. Each CDR3 is given with its conserved first and last residue. The order of the fields is D gene, V gene, CDR3 protein. The D gene is left open where the match is weak.

d_call: TRBD1; v_call: TRBV7-9; cdr3_aa: CASSSQGVDSDTEAFF
d_call: TRBD1; v_call: TRBV28; cdr3_aa: CASTHPYTGTGGRRGYGYTF
d_call: TRBD1; v_call: TRBV6-5; cdr3_aa: CASSYPGQNQYF
d_call: .; v_call: TRBV7-2; cdr3_aa: CASRLEGGSVGAQYF
d_call: .; v_call: TRBV7-2; cdr3_aa: CANSGIGNQPQHF
d_call: TRBD1; v_call: TRBV7-6; cdr3_aa: CASSLLGQYSGANVLTF
d_call: TRBD2; v_call: TRBV27; cdr3_aa: CASSPPGLAVQSSYNEQFF
d_call: .; v_call: TRBV14; cdr3_aa: CASSQDIRIGAPYGYTF
d_call: .; v_call: TRBV18; cdr3_aa: CASSLRTKETQYF
d_call: TRBD1; v_call: TRBV19; cdr3_aa: CASSTLTGGGGEQYF
d_call: .; v_call: TRBV29-1; cdr3_aa: CSVRPRGGGGKSQLNEQYF
d_call: .; v_call: TRBV6-1; cdr3_aa: CASSDPGHHNEQFF
d_call: TRBD2; v_call: TRBV6-5; cdr3_aa: CASRSTSGVYNEQFF
d_call: TRBD1; v_call: TRBV5-1; cdr3_aa: CASSLTGGAYNEQFF
d_call: TRBD1; v_call: TRBV4-1; cdr3_aa: CASSQEQGVNFGYTF
d_call: TRBD1; v_call: TRBV5-1; cdr3_aa: CASSLEGDSQGYTF
d_call: TRBD1; v_call: TRBV2; cdr3_aa: CASSGGQGGTGELFF
d_call: TRBD1; v_call: TRBV9; cdr3_aa: CASSGDRGLSGELFF
d_call: TRBD1; v_call: TRBV5-1; cdr3_aa: CASSRGTGDEKLFF
d_call: .; v_call: TRBV27; cdr3_aa: CASSSLVSTEAFF
d_call: TRBD1; v_call: TRBV5-4; cdr3_aa: CASSVPGQGLNEQYF
d_call: .; v_call: TRBV2; cdr3_aa: CASRPTGPNYGYTF
d_call: .; v_call: TRBV6-5; cdr3_aa: CASSKRQSLRETQYF
d_call: TRBD1; v_call: TRBV18; cdr3_aa: CASSLRQGLETQYF
d_call: .; v_call: TRBV27; cdr3_aa: CASSLLGQGSGGYTF
d_call: .; v_call: TRBV7-2; cdr3_aa: CASSLQLYNEQFF
d_call: .; v_call: TRBV6-5; cdr3_aa: CASSYATVSYNEQFF
d_call: .; v_call: TRBV6-1; cdr3_aa: CASSGTSLGETQYF
d_call: TRBD1; v_call: TRBV5-4; cdr3_aa: CASSLTGARTQETQYF
d_call: TRBD2; v_call: TRBV7-2; cdr3_aa: CASSQAGAGGAYEQYF
d_call: .; v_call: TRBV19; cdr3_aa: CASSTRGDGSTNEKLFF
d_call: TRBD1; v_call: TRBV7-2; cdr3_aa: CASSVGGGDYGYTF
d_call: TRBD2; v_call: TRBV30; cdr3_aa: CAWSVLRTSGRVDEQFF
d_call: TRBD1; v_call: TRBV25-1; cdr3_aa: CASRRQGTNEKLFF
d_call: TRBD1; v_call: TRBV6-5; cdr3_aa: CASSDYRGAIQPQHF
d_call: .; v_call: TRBV28; cdr3_aa: CASSLEYEQYF
d_call: TRBD2; v_call: TRBV11-3; cdr3_aa: CASSFQRGEQFF
d_call: TRBD2; v_call: TRBV7-9; cdr3_aa: CASSSRIYSGGTDTQYF
d_call: TRBD2; v_call: TRBV5-6; cdr3_aa: CASSGGDLKRETQYF
d_call: TRBD2; v_call: TRBV5-1; cdr3_aa: CASSLELAGMISSYNEQFF
d_call: TRBD2; v_call: TRBV27; cdr3_aa: CASRLIAGGLPDTQYF
d_call: .; v_call: TRBV12-5; cdr3_aa: CASGLTPEGYYGYTF
d_call: .; v_call: TRBV7-2; cdr3_aa: CASSSFLDDEQYF
d_call: TRBD1; v_call: TRBV5-1; cdr3_aa: CASKEGQGVRNTEAFF